This is a list of T cell receptor beta chains from one sample in a study of T cells expressing NK-cell markers. TCRdb reanalyzed the 5' RACE reads and collapses them to one entry per CDR3 protein, without DNA. The ten most abundant clones cover 7.3% of a sample with some 410,000 distinct CDR3 sequences. Input material: blood T cells: a sorted CD56 or NKG2C T cell subset, CD4+ or CD8+ T cells, or bulk PBMC T cells (not recorded which). The receptor source for this set is a woman aged 18 to 75 in good health. The CDR3 runs from the conserved cysteine through the conserved F or W.

TRBV29-1	TRBJ1-2	CSVGIGRTANYGYTF
TRBV12-3/TRBV12-4	TRBJ2-1	CASSPRGLAGNEQFF
TRBV20-1	TRBJ2-5	CSARDTLQETQYF
TRBV4-2	TRBJ1-1	CASSQDGGGREAFF
TRBV7-9	TRBJ1-1	CASSRPRGSSAEAFF
TRBV9	TRBJ2-1	CATGTGSASEQFF
TRBV2	TRBJ2-3	CASSASGITDTQYF
TRBV7-2	TRBJ2-3	CASSIGTSVGTDTQYF
TRBV6-5	TRBJ2-3	CASSYSYRGPTDTQYF
TRBV27	TRBJ1-4	CASSLLGSGEKLFF
TRBV20-1	TRBJ2-2	CSARARAGELFF
TRBV7-2	TRBJ1-5	CASSLDRPPVAQHF
TRBV30	TRBJ1-4	CAWGQGVVNEKLFF
TRBV4-3	TRBJ2-3	CVSSQDWDRDPDTQYF
TRBV5-6	TRBJ2-5	CASSPPLGEYQETQYF
TRBV20-1	TRBJ2-1	CSAIRGSSYNEQFF
TRBV25-1	TRBJ2-5	CASSEYGSPGQETQYF
TRBV10-3	TRBJ2-2	CAISWDRDTGELFF
TRBV6-5	TRBJ2-2	CASSYSSWGGTGELFF
TRBV5-1	TRBJ2-1	CASSWGDRATYNEQFF
TRBV20-1	TRBJ2-1	CSASSGRAYNEQFF
TRBV5-8	TRBJ2-3	CASSLGLAAGDTQYF
TRBV12-3/TRBV12-4	TRBJ1-3	CASSLRAGGNIIYF
TRBV6-6	TRBJ2-5	CASSYPQETQYF
TRBV27	TRBJ2-3	CASSLFFSQSYTQYF
TRBV5-1	TRBJ2-3	CASSLGTGGADTQYF
TRBV20-1	TRBJ2-1	CSASSGSLYNEQFF
TRBV6-5	TRBJ1-1	CASSKTGKDTEAFF
TRBV20-1	TRBJ2-7	CSANPDPGYSYEQYF
TRBV29-1	TRBJ2-7	CSVEDLAGTTYEQYF
TRBV29-1	TRBJ2-3	CSVEDHTDTQYF
TRBV7-7	TRBJ2-5	CASSTRQGPQETQYF
TRBV24-1	TRBJ2-7	CATSDQDGEQYF
TRBV30	TRBJ2-1	CAWSVLSSTYNEQFF
TRBV7-2	TRBJ2-1	CASSPGGGLHEQFF
TRBV7-3	TRBJ2-1	CASSPHALAESYNEQFF
TRBV20-1	TRBJ2-2	CSARVAGMFAGELFF
TRBV5-1	TRBJ2-2	CASSLAGSRTGELFF
TRBV20-1	TRBJ1-4	CSAREPHVVQANEKLFF
TRBV7-3	TRBJ2-3	CASSLDGRISTDTQYF
TRBV2	TRBJ2-3	CASTKEYRTSDTQYF
TRBV6-1	TRBJ2-1	CASSIGGERDIGQFF
TRBV24-1	TRBJ2-3	CATSDSRGREDTQYF
TRBV5-1	TRBJ2-7	CASSLETGTYEQYF
TRBV7-8	TRBJ1-1	CASSSYRQGGTEAFF
TRBV6-2/TRBV6-3	TRBJ2-3	CASSQDVVDTQYF
TRBV7-8	TRBJ2-2	CASSSRDPPTTGELFF
TRBV12-3/TRBV12-4	TRBJ1-1	CASRTQGIDTEAFF
TRBV12-3/TRBV12-4	TRBJ1-1	CASSLQAVINTEAFF
TRBV29-1	TRBJ2-5	CSVIPGVQETQYF
TRBV7-8	TRBJ2-7	CASSSGGTGASYEQYF
TRBV5-5	TRBJ1-6	CASSGGDLRTPLHF
TRBV20-1	TRBJ2-5	CSGSGGGALETQYF
TRBV4-3	TRBJ2-3	CASSQDSGGSTDTQYF
TRBV4-3	TRBJ1-6	CASSQDARNSPLHF
TRBV29-1	TRBJ2-1	CSAQLAGKHEQFF
TRBV7-8	TRBJ1-1	CASSLTRGTGNTEAFF
TRBV20-1	TRBJ2-7	CSARVSLASNEQYF